This TCR beta chain derives from a study of regulatory T cells in long-lasting Graves disease. As for time point: newly diagnosed GD, antithyroid drugs for less than 3 months. PBMCs were the source of the RNA used for TCR sequencing. Notes on this clonotype: Its matching antigen is unknown.

Deletions cut 5 bases from V and 6 bases from J, with 17 bases between. The CDR3 spans 15 residues. Germline CDR1 and CDR2: SGHTA and FQGNSA. Findings of the study overall: Gene preferences differed: TRBV28, TRBJ1-2, TRBJ2-5 in persistent cases.

CDR3-region Arm-PCR and iRepertoire HTBI primers produced the TCR beta libraries. In TCRdb, the multiplex PCR reads were re-called with MiXCR into one record per CDR3 protein. Of roughly 560,000 distinct CDR3 sequences detected, about 12% appear once; the ten largest clones hold approximately 9%. The sample was also reused in another study, on T cells in Graves' hyperthyroidism and ophthalmopathy. That paper adds: Ophthalmopathy was separated from stable hyperthyroidism by a 13 V-J model.

The rearrangement uses TRBV7-2 and TRBJ2-1, with D possibly matching TRBD2 (5 bases). The sequenced sample was peripheral blood mononuclear cells (PBMCs), obtained at new diagnosis, from a patient treated with antithyroid drugs. The sequence was obtained from a woman aged 25-40 years with Graves disease. In DNA, the CDR3 is TGTGCCAGCAGCCCTCCGGGGATACTTAGCAATGAGCAGTTCTTC. Translation: CASSPPGILSNEQFF.